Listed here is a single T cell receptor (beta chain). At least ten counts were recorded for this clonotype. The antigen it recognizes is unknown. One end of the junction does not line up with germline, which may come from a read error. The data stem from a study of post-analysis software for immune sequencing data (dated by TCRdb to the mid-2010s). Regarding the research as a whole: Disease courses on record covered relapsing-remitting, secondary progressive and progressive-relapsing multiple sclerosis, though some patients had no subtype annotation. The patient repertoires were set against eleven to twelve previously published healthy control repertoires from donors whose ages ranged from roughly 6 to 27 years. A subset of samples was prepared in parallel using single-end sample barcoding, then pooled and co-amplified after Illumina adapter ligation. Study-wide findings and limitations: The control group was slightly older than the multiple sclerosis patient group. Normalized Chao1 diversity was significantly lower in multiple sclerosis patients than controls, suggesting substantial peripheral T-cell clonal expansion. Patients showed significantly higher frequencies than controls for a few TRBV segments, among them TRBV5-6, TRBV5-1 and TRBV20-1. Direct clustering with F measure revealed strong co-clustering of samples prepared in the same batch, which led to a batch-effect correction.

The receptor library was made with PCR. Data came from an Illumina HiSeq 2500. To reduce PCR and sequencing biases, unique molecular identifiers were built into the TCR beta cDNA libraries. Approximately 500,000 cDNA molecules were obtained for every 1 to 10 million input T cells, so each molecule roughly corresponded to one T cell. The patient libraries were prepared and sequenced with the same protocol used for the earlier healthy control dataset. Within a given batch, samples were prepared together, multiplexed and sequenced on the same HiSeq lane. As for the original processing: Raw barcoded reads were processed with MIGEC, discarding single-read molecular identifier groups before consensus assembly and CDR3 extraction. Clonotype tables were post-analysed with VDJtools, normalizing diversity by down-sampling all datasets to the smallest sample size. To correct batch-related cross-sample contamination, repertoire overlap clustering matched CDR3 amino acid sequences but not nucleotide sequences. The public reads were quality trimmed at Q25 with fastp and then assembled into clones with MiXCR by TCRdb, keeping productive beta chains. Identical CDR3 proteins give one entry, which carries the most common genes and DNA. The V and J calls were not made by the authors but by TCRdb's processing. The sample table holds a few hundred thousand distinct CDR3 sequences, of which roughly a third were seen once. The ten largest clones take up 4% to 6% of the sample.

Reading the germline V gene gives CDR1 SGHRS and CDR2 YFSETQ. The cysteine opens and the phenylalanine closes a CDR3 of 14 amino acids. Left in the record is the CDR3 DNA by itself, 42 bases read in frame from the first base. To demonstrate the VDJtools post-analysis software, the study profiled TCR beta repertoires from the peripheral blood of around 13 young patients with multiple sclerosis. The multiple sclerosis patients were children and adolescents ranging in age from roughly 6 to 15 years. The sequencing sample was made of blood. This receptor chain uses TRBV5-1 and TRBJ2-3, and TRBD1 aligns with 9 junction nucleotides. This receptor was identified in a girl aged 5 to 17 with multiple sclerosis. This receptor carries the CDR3 CASSLGQGSDTQYF. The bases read TGTGCCAGCAGCCTGGGACAGGGCTCGGATACGCAGTATTTT.